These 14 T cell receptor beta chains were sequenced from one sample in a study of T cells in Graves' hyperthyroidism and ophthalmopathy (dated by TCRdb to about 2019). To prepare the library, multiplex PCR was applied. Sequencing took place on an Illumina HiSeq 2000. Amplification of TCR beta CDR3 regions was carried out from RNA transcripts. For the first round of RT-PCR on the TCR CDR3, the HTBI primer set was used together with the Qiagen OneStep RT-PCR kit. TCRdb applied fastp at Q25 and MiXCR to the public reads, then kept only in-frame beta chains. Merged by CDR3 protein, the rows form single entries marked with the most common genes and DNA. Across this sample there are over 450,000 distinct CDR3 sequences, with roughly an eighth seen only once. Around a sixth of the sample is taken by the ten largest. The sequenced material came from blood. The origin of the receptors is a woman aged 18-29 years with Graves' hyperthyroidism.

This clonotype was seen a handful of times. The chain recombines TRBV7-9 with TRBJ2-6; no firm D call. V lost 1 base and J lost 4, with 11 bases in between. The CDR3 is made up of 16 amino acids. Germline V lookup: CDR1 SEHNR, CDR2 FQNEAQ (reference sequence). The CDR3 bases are TGTGCCAGCAGCTTAGTCGGTCTCGCCGGGGCCAACGTCCTGACTTTC. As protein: CASSLVGLAGANVLTF. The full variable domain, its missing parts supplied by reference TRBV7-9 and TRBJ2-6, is DTGVSQNPRHKITKRGQNVTFRCDPISEHNRLYWYRQTLGQGPEFLTYFQNEAQLEKSRLLSDRFSAERPKGSFSTLEIQRTEQGDSAMYLCASSLVGLAGANVLTFGAGSRLTVL.

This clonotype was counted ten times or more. CDR3 loop: CASSPPVRYEQFF. The CDR3 DNA reads as TGTGCCAGCTCACCACCGGTGCGATATGAGCAGTTCTTC. The chain recombines TRBV18 with TRBJ2-1, with D unclear. Per germline, CDR1 KGHSH and CDR2 LQKENI. The CDR3 is 13 amino acids. V was pared by 0 bases and J by 8 bases, with 8 bases between.

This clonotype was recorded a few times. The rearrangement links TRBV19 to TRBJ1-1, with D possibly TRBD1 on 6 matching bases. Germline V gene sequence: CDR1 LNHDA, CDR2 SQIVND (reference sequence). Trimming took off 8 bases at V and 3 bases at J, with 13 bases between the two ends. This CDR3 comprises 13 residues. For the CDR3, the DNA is TGTGCCAGTTGGGGGGGCGTATACACTGAAGCTTTCTTT. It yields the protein CASWGGVYTEAFF.

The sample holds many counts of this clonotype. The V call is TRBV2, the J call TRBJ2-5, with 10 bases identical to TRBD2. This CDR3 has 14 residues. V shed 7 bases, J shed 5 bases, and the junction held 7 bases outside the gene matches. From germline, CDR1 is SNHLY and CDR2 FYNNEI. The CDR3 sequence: CASNSLTSGETQYF. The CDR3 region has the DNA TGTGCCAGCAATTCCCTGACTAGCGGGGAGACCCAGTACTTC. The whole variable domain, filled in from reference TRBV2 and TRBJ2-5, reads EPEVTQTPSHQVTQMGQEVILRCVPISNHLYFYWYRQILGQKVEFLVSFYNNEISEKSEIFDDQFSVERPDGSNFTLKIRSTKLEDSAMYFCASNSLTSGETQYFGPGTRLLVL.

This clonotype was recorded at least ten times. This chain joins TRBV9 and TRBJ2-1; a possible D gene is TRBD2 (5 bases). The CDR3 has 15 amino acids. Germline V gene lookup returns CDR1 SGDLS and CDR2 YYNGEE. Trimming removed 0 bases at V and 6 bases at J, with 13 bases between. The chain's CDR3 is CASSVEALESNEQFF. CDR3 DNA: TGTGCCAGCAGCGTAGAAGCACTAGAGAGCAATGAGCAGTTCTTC.

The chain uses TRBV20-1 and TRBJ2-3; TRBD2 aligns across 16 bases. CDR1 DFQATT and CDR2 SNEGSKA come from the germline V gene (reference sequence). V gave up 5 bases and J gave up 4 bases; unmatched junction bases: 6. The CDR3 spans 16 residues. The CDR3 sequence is CSASGTSGREADTQYF. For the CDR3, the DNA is TGCAGTGCTTCCGGGACTAGCGGGAGGGAGGCAGATACGCAGTATTTT.

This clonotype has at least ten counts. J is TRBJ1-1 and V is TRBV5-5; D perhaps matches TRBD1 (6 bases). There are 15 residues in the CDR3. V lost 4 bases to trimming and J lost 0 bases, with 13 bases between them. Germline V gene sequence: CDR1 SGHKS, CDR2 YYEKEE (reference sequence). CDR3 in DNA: TGTGCCAGCAGCCGACAGGCGGCCCTGAACACTGAAGCTTTCTTT. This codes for CASSRQAALNTEAFF.

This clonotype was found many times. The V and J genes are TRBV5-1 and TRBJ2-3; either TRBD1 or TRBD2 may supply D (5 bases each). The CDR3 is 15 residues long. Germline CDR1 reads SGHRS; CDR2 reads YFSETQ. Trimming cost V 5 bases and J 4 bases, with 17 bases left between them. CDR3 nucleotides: TGCGCCAGCAGGCCGATGGGGGAGTACGCAGATACGCAGTATTTT. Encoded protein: CASRPMGEYADTQYF. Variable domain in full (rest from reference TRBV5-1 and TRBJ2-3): KAGVTQTPRYLIKTRGQQVTLSCSPISGHRSVSWYQQTPGQGLQFLFEYFSETQRNKGNFPGRFSGRQFSNSRSEMNVSTLELGDSALYLCASRPMGEYADTQYFGPGTRLTVL.

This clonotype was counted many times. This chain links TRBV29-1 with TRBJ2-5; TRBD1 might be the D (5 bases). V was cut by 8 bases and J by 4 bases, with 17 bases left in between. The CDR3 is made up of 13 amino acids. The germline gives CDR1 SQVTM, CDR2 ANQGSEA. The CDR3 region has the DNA TGCAGCTCATCAGGGTCTGGGGTAGAGACCCAGTACTTC. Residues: CSSSGSGVETQYF.

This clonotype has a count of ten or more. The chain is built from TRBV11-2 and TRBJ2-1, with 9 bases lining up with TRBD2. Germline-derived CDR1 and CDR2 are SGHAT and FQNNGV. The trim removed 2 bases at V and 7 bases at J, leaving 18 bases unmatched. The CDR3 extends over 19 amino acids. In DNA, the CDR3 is TGTGCCAGCAGCTTAAGGCCCAGCGTAGCGGGGGAGTCATATAATGAGCAGTTCTTC. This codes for CASSLRPSVAGESYNEQFF.

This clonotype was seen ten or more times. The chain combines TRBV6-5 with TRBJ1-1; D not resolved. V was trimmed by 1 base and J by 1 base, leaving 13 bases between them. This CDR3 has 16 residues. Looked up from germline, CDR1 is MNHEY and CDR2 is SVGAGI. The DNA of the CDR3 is TGTGCCAGCAGTTACTTCCGGGCGGGTCAGAACACTGAAGCTTTCTTT. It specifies CASSYFRAGQNTEAFF.

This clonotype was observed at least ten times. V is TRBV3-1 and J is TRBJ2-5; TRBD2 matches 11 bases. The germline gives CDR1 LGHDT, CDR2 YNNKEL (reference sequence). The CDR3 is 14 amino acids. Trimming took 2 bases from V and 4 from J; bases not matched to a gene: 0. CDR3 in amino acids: CASSQLAGGETQYF. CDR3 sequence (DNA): TGTGCCAGCAGCCAACTAGCGGGAGGAGAGACCCAGTACTTC.

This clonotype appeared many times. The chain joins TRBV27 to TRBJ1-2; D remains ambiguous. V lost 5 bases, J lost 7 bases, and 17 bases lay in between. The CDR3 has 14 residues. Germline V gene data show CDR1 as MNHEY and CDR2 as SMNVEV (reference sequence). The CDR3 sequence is CASSHQSPHSGYTF. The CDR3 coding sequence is TGTGCCAGCAGTCACCAATCGCCCCACAGTGGCTACACCTTC.

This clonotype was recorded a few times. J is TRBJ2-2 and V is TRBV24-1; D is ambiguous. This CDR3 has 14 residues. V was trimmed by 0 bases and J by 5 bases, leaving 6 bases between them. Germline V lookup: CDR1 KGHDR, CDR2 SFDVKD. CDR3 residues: CATSDLGETGELFF. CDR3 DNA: TGTGCCACCAGTGATTTGGGAGAGACCGGGGAGCTGTTTTTT.